Listed below are T cell receptor beta chains from one sample, sequenced in a study of Tregs in tolerant kidney transplant recipients. Profiled with immunoSEQ multiplex PCR; TCRdb holds only in-frame clones, not every one. The sample yields some 240,000 clones, about 86% seen once. Sequenced input: CD4+ T cells from blood. These receptors were obtained from a human donor in good health. CDR3s include the opening cysteine and the closing phenylalanine or tryptophan. The order of the fields is J gene, V gene, D gene, clone size, CDR3 protein, CDR3 DNA. D genes are given only for firm matches. For some rows the clone size is stated as once, few or many, or as a class when expanded; others skip it.

J: TRBJ2-2; V: TRBV11-3; D: NA; size: NA; CDR3: CASSRSITGELFF; DNA: TGTGCCAGCAGCCGATCAATCACCGGGGAGCTGTTTTTT
J: TRBJ2-3; V: TRBV30; D: TRBD2; size: NA; CDR3: CAWRRTSGGTDTQYF; DNA: TGTGCCTGGCGACGGACTAGCGGGGGCACAGATACGCAGTATTTT
J: TRBJ2-3; V: TRBV30; D: TRBD1; size: NA; CDR3: CAWSVQGSTDTQYF; DNA: TGTGCCTGGAGTGTACAGGGGAGCACAGATACGCAGTATTTT
J: TRBJ2-7; V: TRBV14; D: TRBD2; size: NA; CDR3: CASSQETWDSGSHEQYF; DNA: TGTGCCAGCAGCCAAGAAACGTGGGATAGCGGGAGCCACGAGCAGTACTTC
J: TRBJ2-7; V: TRBV7-9; D: TRBD1; size: NA; CDR3: CASSSYRGAGYEQYF; DNA: TGTGCCAGCAGCTCTTACAGGGGAGCTGGCTACGAGCAGTACTTC
J: TRBJ1-4; V: TRBV6-1; D: NA; size: NA; CDR3: CASSELGLPNEKLFF; DNA: TGTGCCAGCAGTGAATTGGGCCTCCCTAATGAAAAACTGTTTTTT
J: TRBJ1-3; V: TRBV9; D: NA; size: once; CDR3: CASSASTPTSGNTIYF; DNA: TGTGCCAGCAGCGCCTCGACACCGACCTCTGGAAACACCATATATTTT
J: TRBJ2-5; V: TRBV9; D: TRBD2; size: NA; CDR3: CASSVASGWGETQYF; DNA: TGTGCCAGCAGCGTAGCTAGCGGGTGGGGAGAGACCCAGTACTTC
J: TRBJ2-3; V: TRBV5-4; D: TRBD2; size: NA; CDR3: CASSLSSGYTDTQYF; DNA: TGTGCCAGCAGCTTGTCTAGCGGGTACACAGATACGCAGTATTTT
J: TRBJ2-1; V: TRBV7-9; D: TRBD1; size: NA; CDR3: CASSLWDRETYNEQFF; DNA: TGTGCCAGCAGCCTATGGGACAGGGAAACCTACAATGAGCAGTTCTTC
J: TRBJ2-2; V: TRBV5-4; D: NA; size: once; CDR3: CASSLSAGDFTGELFF; DNA: TGTGCCAGCAGCTTGAGTGCGGGCGATTTCACCGGGGAGCTGTTTTTT
J: TRBJ1-1; V: TRBV11-3; D: NA; size: NA; CDR3: CASSVHTNTEAFF; DNA: TGTGCCAGCAGCGTACACACGAACACTGAAGCTTTCTTT
J: TRBJ2-3; V: TRBV7-2; D: NA; size: NA; CDR3: CASSLVDWSTDTQYF; DNA: TGTGCCAGCAGCTTAGTGGACTGGAGCACAGATACGCAGTATTTT
J: TRBJ1-1; V: TRBV7-9; D: NA; size: NA; CDR3: CASSHQVQEGAFF; DNA: TGTGCCAGCAGCCACCAGGTACAGGAAGGAGCTTTTTTT
J: TRBJ1-6; V: TRBV30; D: NA; size: NA; CDR3: CAFLQAGGALHF; DNA: TGTGCCTTTCTTCAGGCGGGCGGGGCCCTCCACTTT
J: TRBJ2-7; V: TRBV11-3; D: TRBD2; size: few; CDR3: CASSLGGRDEQYF; DNA: TGTGCCAGCAGCTTAGGAGGGAGGGACGAGCAGTACTTC
J: TRBJ2-5; V: TRBV6-5; D: NA; size: NA; CDR3: CASSYSGFIGGETQYF; DNA: TGTGCCAGCAGTTACTCGGGTTTCATAGGGGGAGAGACCCAGTACTTC
J: TRBJ2-7; V: TRBV6-5; D: TRBD1; size: NA; CDR3: CASSTDRDRAYEQYF; DNA: TGTGCCAGCAGTACCGACCGGGACAGGGCCTACGAGCAGTACTTC
J: TRBJ2-7; V: TRBV4-1; D: TRBD1; size: NA; CDR3: CASSQPRDRPHEQYF; DNA: TGCGCCAGCAGCCAACCCCGGGACAGGCCGCACGAGCAGTACTTC
J: TRBJ2-7; V: TRBV19; D: TRBD1; size: NA; CDR3: CATTDPRGTSYEQYF; DNA: TGTGCCACCACAGACCCCAGGGGGACCTCCTACGAGCAGTACTTC
J: TRBJ1-5; V: TRBV30; D: TRBD1; size: NA; CDR3: CAWSADRGMIYSNQPQHF; DNA: TGTGCCTGGAGTGCGGACAGGGGCATGATTTATAGCAATCAGCCCCAGCATTTT
J: TRBJ1-5; V: TRBV2; D: TRBD1; size: few; CDR3: CASAGTVGLQPQHF; DNA: TGTGCCAGCGCGGGGACAGTGGGCCTTCAGCCCCAGCATTTT